This T cell receptor beta chain derives from a study of CD8 T cells in Susac syndrome. Trimming cost V 10 bases and J 0 bases, with 12 bases left between them. Germline loops: CDR1 ENHRY, CDR2 SYGVKD. The CDR3 covers 13 residues. Random hexamers served to reverse transcribe roughly 0.45 to 1 ug RNA. TCRdb analysed the immunoSEQ multiplex PCR reads with MiXCR anew, one entry per CDR3 protein. Among some 120,000 distinct CDR3 sequences listed, 90% to 95% were seen once. The rearrangement links TRBV10-3 to TRBJ1-1; D is undetermined. The sequenced sample was CD8+ T cells from PBMCs. This sequence originates from a human donor with multiple sclerosis. DNA of the CDR3: TGTGCCACCAGGCAGAAGTTGAACACTGAAGCTTTCTTT. Translated: CATRQKLNTEAFF.